Shown below are 8 T cell receptor beta chains from a single sample sequenced in a study of blood T cell repertoires in COVID-19. The data were produced by immunoSEQ multiplex PCR, yet TCRdb's version contains in-frame clones alone and is incomplete. Here the sample spans under 200,000 clones, roughly 84% being singletons. Sequencing was carried out using peripheral blood. The receptors stem from a woman between 50 and 59 years old with COVID-19, enrolled during active disease.

This clone appeared once. J is TRBJ2-7 and V is TRBV7-9; 8 bases match TRBD2. Germline V gives CDR1 SEHNR, CDR2 FQNEAQ (reference sequence). Unmatched junction bases numbered 12, after V lost 5 bases and J lost 3 bases. There are 16 residues in the CDR3. The CDR3 here is CASSPEIGLAGYEQYF. The DNA for the CDR3 is TGTGCCAGCAGCCCAGAGATTGGGCTAGCGGGCTACGAGCAGTACTTC. Full variable domain (rest looked up from reference TRBV7-9 and TRBJ2-7): DTGVSQNPRHKITKRGQNVTFRCDPISEHNRLYWYRQTLGQGPEFLTYFQNEAQLEKSRLLSDRFSAERPKGSFSTLEIQRTEQGDSAMYLCASSPEIGLAGYEQYFGPGTRLTVT.

The chain is built from TRBV19 and TRBJ1-2; TRBD1 is a possible D gene (6 bases). The V gene lost 6 bases and the J gene lost 5 bases, with 19 bases spanning the gap. The CDR3 is 15 residues long. Germline CDR1 reads LNHDA; CDR2 reads SQIVND (reference sequence). The CDR3 here is CASSPTGTDRYGYTF. The CDR3 bases are TGTGCCAGTAGCCCAACAGGGACCGATCGGTATGGCTACACCTTC.

This chain joins TRBV5-6 and TRBJ2-7, with 8 bases fitting TRBD2. The CDR3 covers 13 residues. CDR1 and CDR2 (germline): SGHDT, YYEEEE. The J segment lost 2 bases and the V segment lost 3 bases, leaving 1 base of the junction unmatched. The CDR3 DNA reads as TGTGCCAGCAGCTCCGGGAGGGCCTACGAGCAGTACTTC. This translates into CASSSGRAYEQYF.

The V and J genes are TRBV11-3 and TRBJ2-1; tentatively, D is TRBD2 (6 bases). Germline lookup yields CDR1 SGHNT and CDR2 YENEEA. This CDR3 comprises 17 residues. Trimming took 3 bases from V and 3 from J, leaving 18 bases between them. CDR3 sequence reads: CASSLEQTPEGYNEQFF. The CDR3 coding sequence is TGTGCCAGCAGCTTGGAACAAACACCGGAGGGCTACAATGAGCAGTTCTTC.

V usage is TRBV6-5 and J usage is TRBJ2-1; 13 nucleotides agree with TRBD2. The CDR3 spans 15 residues. The junction had 4 bases not matched to a gene; V was cut back by 2 bases and J by 9 bases. Germline lookup yields CDR1 MNHEY and CDR2 SVGAGI. CDR3 sequence: CASSYGTSGEGEQFF. The CDR3 DNA sequence: TGTGCCAGCAGTTACGGGACTAGCGGGGAGGGTGAGCAGTTCTTC.

V is TRBV9 and J is TRBJ1-3; the match to TRBD1 covers 8 bases. The V segment lost 3 bases and the J segment 3 bases; nucleotides outside the gene matches: 8. CDR1 and CDR2 from the germline V gene are SGDLS and YYNGEE. The CDR3 consists of 16 residues. The CDR3 bases are TGTGCCAGCAGCGCTAAGGACAGGGCAGGTGGAAACACCATATATTTT. Protein sequence: CASSAKDRAGGNTIYF.

The rearrangement links TRBV5-5 to TRBJ1-1, with D unclear. Germline V lookup: CDR1 SGHKS, CDR2 YYEKEE (reference sequence). Between the trimmed V and J ends, which lost 4 bases and 0 bases, there was a span of 10 bases. The CDR3 is 14 amino acids. The chain's CDR3 is CASSPTEMNTEAFF. Here the CDR3 DNA reads TGTGCCAGCAGCCCCACAGAGATGAACACTGAAGCTTTCTTT.

This clone was recorded once. V and J are TRBV10-2 and TRBJ1-1; D not certain. CDR1 and CDR2 from the germline V gene are WSHSY and SAAADI. This CDR3 is built from 12 residues. V lost 7 bases to trimming and J lost 6 bases, with 12 bases between them. The CDR3 DNA reads as TGCGCCAGCATCTCTGAGGTTTCTGAAGCTTTCTTT. Translated: CASISEVSEAFF.